This TCR beta chain was observed in a study of OX40 agonist ivuxolimab in advanced cancers. Study-wide context: Patients were infused with ivuxolimab every 2 weeks at 0.01 to 10 mg/kg.

This table comes from immunoSEQ multiplex PCR, and its TCRdb copy is limited to in-frame clones, with some not included. The sample lists tens of thousands of clones; 85% to 90% were seen once. CDR1 and CDR2 (germline): SGHTS, YDEGEE. Trimming pared 3 bases from V and 8 bases from J, leaving 12 bases between. The CDR3 covers 13 residues. As to this clone: Its matching antigen is unknown.

General study points: Low normalized T-cell clonal expansion also characterized some of the nonresponders. Blood T cells, both CD4+ and CD8+, expanded clonally by week 6 at 0.1 to 3.0 mg/kg. With doses of 0.1-3.0 mg/kg, partial responders showed among the lowest clonal expansion.

This clonotype was obtained from an adult with an advanced solid tumor such as melanoma, head and neck, liver or kidney cancer. The rearrangement links TRBV5-8 to TRBJ2-1, with D perhaps TRBD2 (5 bases). The specimen was CD4+ or CD8+ T cells sorted from blood, collected in a trial of the OX40 agonist ivuxolimab. The chain's CDR3 is CASSSPGSHEQFF. The DNA for the CDR3 is TGTGCCAGCAGCTCGCCGGGGTCCCATGAGCAGTTCTTC.